Listed here is a single T cell receptor beta chain. What it binds is unknown. 60 Vbeta and 13 Jbeta primers were used in PCR. As processed by the authors: Unique TCR beta chains totaled some 88 million in a later count, with about 11 million of them shared. TCRdb's copy holds only in-frame clones and misses some; the assay was immunoSEQ multiplex PCR. D and trimming were read from the DNA, whereas the V and J calls and clone size are those reported in that table. The sample shows about 130,000 clones, under 85% of them seen only once. This record comes from a study of cytomegalovirus exposure and HLA in healthy donors. Turning to the study itself: Most genotyped donors, approximately 77% of more than 300, had Caucasian-associated genetic ancestry.

Germline values: CDR1 GTSNPN, CDR2 SVGIG (reference sequence). The CDR3 runs to 11 residues. Trimming shortened V by 6 bases and J by 4 bases, and 9 bases separated the two germline ends. Whole-study results and caveats: Certain sequence variants were highly shared and formed a cluster, and this cluster was likely a sequencing artifact. For TCR beta chains, V- and J-gene trimming was later linked to a missense DCLRE1C variant.

This sequence originates from a boy under 18 in good health and CMV-seronegative. The chain links TRBV30 to TRBJ1-2, with D unresolved. Sequenced input: PBMCs. CDR3 sequence: CACTNSYGYTF. CDR3 DNA: TGTGCCTGTACGAACTCCTATGGCTACACCTTC. Supplemented by reference TRBV30 and TRBJ1-2, the full variable domain reads SQTIHQWPATLVQPVGSPLSLECTVEGTSNPNLYWYRQAAGRGLQLLFYSVGIGQISSEVPQNLSASRPQDRQFILSSKKLLLSDSGFYLCACTNSYGYTFGSGTRLTVV.